These 3 T cell receptor beta chains came from one sample sequenced in a study of blood T cell repertoires in COVID-19. Sequenced by immunoSEQ multiplex PCR; TCRdb stores in-frame clones only, minus some. The data hold roughly 100,000 clones, with around 90% observed a single time. The sequencing sample was made of peripheral blood. All receptors derive from a human donor in a cohort sampled during active COVID-19.

In DNA form, the CDR3 reads TGTGCCAGCTCACCACGAGGGAATAATGAAAAACTGTTTTTT. It translates to CASSPRGNNEKLFF. The V gene is TRBV18, the J gene TRBJ1-4; D unresolved. Looked up from germline, CDR1 is KGHSH and CDR2 is LQKENI. This CDR3 contains 14 residues. Trimming left V 1 base short and J 4 bases short, with 7 bases between.

V and J are TRBV2 and TRBJ1-5, with 8 bases aligning to TRBD1. This CDR3 is built from 15 residues. After removal of 4 bases from V and 7 bases from J, the junction contained 9 bases not matched to a gene. Germline loops: CDR1 SNHLY, CDR2 FYNNEI. The CDR3 region has the DNA TGTGCCAGCAGTGGTGACAGGGGATACTCCCAGCCCCAGCATTTT. This encodes CASSGDRGYSQPQHF. The entire variable domain, with the rest obtained from reference TRBV2 and TRBJ1-5, is as follows: EPEVTQTPSHQVTQMGQEVILRCVPISNHLYFYWYRQILGQKVEFLVSFYNNEISEKSEIFDDQFSVERPDGSNFTLKIRSTKLEDSAMYFCASSGDRGYSQPQHFGDGTRLSIL.

This chain uses TRBV5-1 with TRBJ1-2, with D possibly being TRBD1 (6 bases). Germline V gene sequence: CDR1 SGHRS, CDR2 YFSETQ. The CDR3 is made up of 15 amino acids. With 0 bases removed from V and 4 bases from J, the gap between germline ends came to 13 bases. This CDR3 is CASSLEGTLGYGYTF. The CDR3 DNA sequence: TGCGCCAGCAGCTTGGAAGGGACACTAGGCTATGGCTACACCTTC. The complete variable domain, with remaining parts taken from reference TRBV5-1 and TRBJ1-2, reads KAGVTQTPRYLIKTRGQQVTLSCSPISGHRSVSWYQQTPGQGLQFLFEYFSETQRNKGNFPGRFSGRQFSNSRSEMNVSTLELGDSALYLCASSLEGTLGYGYTFGSGTRLTVV.